Each of the 9 T cell receptor beta chains below was sequenced from the same sample in a study of T cells after posttransplantation cyclophosphamide (dated by TCRdb to the mid-2010s). The treatment or condition label here, explained by the study, means: high-dose cyclophosphamide on days +3 and +4 as single-agent GVHD prophylaxis. Busulfan and fludarabine conditioning, a related or unrelated marrow graft, and cyclophosphamide on days +3 and +4 were given to PTCy patients. Receptor amplification or capture employed the immunoSEQ multiplex PCR assay. Entries here come from immuneACCESS through TCRdb and include only in-frame sequences with V and J called. Some clones fail to appear in such tables; in the studies checked, an unresolved V gene covers under half of the shortfall, and the cause of the remainder is unknown. This sample holds about 14,000 clones in total, without any singletons. More than 20% of the sample is taken by the ten largest.

The sequencing here drew on PBMCs, taken approximately 1,200 days after allogeneic stem cell transplant with posttransplant cyclophosphamide. Receptors were obtained from a female patient aged 40-50 years who received an allogeneic stem cell transplant from a related donor, was CMV-positive, and had no GVHD. Because of the transplant, the T cells may be the graft donor's rather than the patient's own.

The table lists this clone with many counts. V usage is TRBV6-5 and J usage is TRBJ2-7; 7 bases match TRBD1. Germline CDR1 reads MNHEY; CDR2 reads SVGAGI. V shed 6 bases, J shed 0 bases, and the junction held 8 bases outside the gene matches. This CDR3 contains 15 residues. The CDR3 sequence: CASSNRGLSSYEQYF. In DNA, the CDR3 is TGTGCCAGCAGCAACAGGGGCTTAAGCTCCTACGAGCAGTACTTC.

This clone was observed at least ten times. This sequence joins TRBV4-1 and TRBJ2-5, with TRBD1 identical over 11 bases. With V trimmed by 8 bases and J by 4 bases, 15 bases remained unmatched. Germline V gene data show CDR1 as MGHRA and CDR2 as YSYEKL. The CDR3 sequence is 17 residues long. CDR3 DNA sequence: TGCGCCAGCCCGACAGGACAGGGGGCAGTTTTGGGAGAGACCCAGTACTTC. It yields the protein CASPTGQGAVLGETQYF.

Many counts were recorded for this clone. The chain couples TRBV6-5 to TRBJ2-3; 8 bases fit TRBD2. J gave up 3 bases and V 7 bases, and 9 bases lay outside the gene matches. Germline CDR1 reads MNHEY; CDR2 reads SVGAGI. This CDR3 region has 15 residues. This CDR3 reads CASTEAGESTDTQYF. In DNA, the CDR3 is TGTGCCAGCACAGAAGCGGGGGAGTCGACAGATACGCAGTATTTT.

This clone showed up many times. This rearrangement joins TRBV6-5 to TRBJ1-6; the D gene is possibly TRBD1 (5 bases). The V end was cut by 3 bases, the J end by 6 bases, with 9 bases between. CDR1 MNHEY and CDR2 SVGAGI come from the germline V gene. CDR3 size: 14 residues. The CDR3 DNA sequence: TGTGCCAGCAGTTATCAGGGTTCTAATTCACCCCTCCACTTT. Translation: CASSYQGSNSPLHF.

In its sample, this clone was seen many times. The chain's CDR3 is CASSPGTSGETQYF. The CDR3 nucleotides read TGTGCCAGCAGTCCGGGGACTAGCGGAGAGACCCAGTACTTC. The J gene is TRBJ2-5, the V gene TRBV27, with 11 nucleotides matching TRBD2. CDR1 is MNHEY, CDR2 SMNVEV, per germline (reference sequence). This CDR3 is 14 amino acids long. V lost 5 bases to trimming and J lost 4 bases; unmatched junction nucleotides: 3.

This clone was recorded at least ten times. V and J are TRBV15 and TRBJ1-3; 7 nucleotides line up with TRBD1. CDR3 length equals 18 residues. The ends lost 3 bases at V and 1 base at J; junction bases unmatched: 12. Germline values: CDR1 LNHNV, CDR2 YYDKDF (reference sequence). CDR3 sequence (DNA): TGTGCCACCAGCAGTCCGGGACAGCCTTCTATTTCTGGAAACACCATATATTTT. Translated: CATSSPGQPSISGNTIYF.

This clone was recorded at least ten times. J is TRBJ2-4 and V is TRBV28; D gene unclear. In germline, CDR1 is MDHEN, CDR2 SYDVKM. This CDR3 region has 12 residues. V was clipped by 6 bases and J by 9 bases, with 12 bases between them. The CDR3 DNA is TGTGCCAGCAGCCGAGCTCCGGGCATTCAGTACTTC. Protein product: CASSRAPGIQYF. Based on the CDR3 plus reference TRBV28 and TRBJ2-4, the full variable domain is DVKVTQSSRYLVKRTGEKVFLECVQDMDHENMFWYRQDPGLGLRLIYFSYDVKMKEKGDIPEGYSVSREKKERFSLILESASTNQTSMYLCASSRAPGIQYFGAGTRLSVL.

This clone occurred many times. The chain joins TRBV29-1 to TRBJ1-1; D may be TRBD1 (5 bases). The V and J ends lost 5 bases and 3 bases respectively, with 13 bases between them. CDR1 is SQVTM, CDR2 ANQGSEA, per germline. The CDR3 totals 13 residues. Here the CDR3 reads CSVRRQTHTEAFF. The CDR3 region has the DNA TGCAGCGTTAGGCGACAGACCCACACTGAAGCTTTCTTT.

This clone has just a few counts. This sequence joins TRBV6-6 and TRBJ2-5; TRBD1 aligns across 8 bases. The tail of the sequence fits TRBJ2-7 better, so the J call may be wrong. The CDR3 contains 14 residues. Germline loops: CDR1 MNHNY, CDR2 SVGAGI (reference sequence). CDR3 protein: CASSYPDRGYEQYF. Here the CDR3 DNA reads TGTGCCAGCAGTTATCCCGACAGGGGCTACGAGCAGTACTTC.